This TCR beta chain was profiled in a study of CD8+ T cells in alopecia areata. cDNA prepared by RNA extraction and subsequent reverse transcription served as the template for sequencing. The assay was immunoSEQ multiplex PCR, and TCRdb's table has in-frame clones only and misses some. The profile shows about 220,000 clones, roughly 56% of them singletons. Germline CDR1 is SQVTM and CDR2 is ANQGSEA. V lost 7 bases, J lost 8 bases, and 14 bases lay in between. The length of the CDR3 is 11 residues. The treatment denotes: oral pan-JAK inhibitor, 5-10 mg twice daily. Sample: CD4+ T cells sorted from blood, taken at week 4, from a patient treated with tofacitinib. This TCR came from a human donor with alopecia areata. The V call is TRBV29-1, the J call TRBJ1-1; a weak D match, TRBD1 (6 bases). The CDR3 is CSAGEGDEAFF. The CDR3 region has the DNA TGCAGCGCCGGCGAGGGGGACGAAGCTTTCTTT.